One sample yielded the 29 T cell receptor beta chains listed below, sequenced in a study of response to subunit inactivated influenza vaccine. TCRdb fed the RT-PCR reads into MiXCR, producing one record per CDR3 protein. The sample yields about 650,000 distinct CDR3 sequences, less than 20% seen once. The source material was PBMCs from blood, sampled less than 13 days after vaccination. These receptors were taken from a man aged 50-59 years who received an inactivated influenza vaccine.

This clonotype was seen a few times. The gene calls are TRBV29-1 and TRBJ2-3; tentative D call: TRBD2 (6 bases). Trimming cost V 1 base and J 2 bases, with 13 bases left between them. The germline gives CDR1 SQVTM, CDR2 ANQGSEA. CDR3 length equals 15 residues. In nucleotides, the CDR3 is TGCAGCGTTGAAGGCGGGGCGCCTCACACAGATACGCAGTATTTT. Protein sequence: CSVEGGAPHTDTQYF.

This CDR3 is CASSLRGLDAYEQYF. DNA of the CDR3: TGTGCCAGCAGCTTGCGGGGACTCGACGCGTACGAGCAGTACTTC. The chain has TRBV7-9 and TRBJ2-7; D might be TRBD2 (6 bases). Germline CDR1 is SEHNR and CDR2 is FQNEAQ (reference sequence). The CDR3 extends over 15 amino acids. Trimming removed 3 bases from V and 4 bases from J, with 16 bases in between.

This clonotype was detected ten times or more. The chain joins TRBV10-3 to TRBJ2-1; 9 nucleotides align to TRBD2. Germline trimming cut 8 bases from V and 8 bases from J; bases unmatched to any gene: 13. Germline assignment: CDR1 ENHRY and CDR2 SYGVKD. This CDR3 has 15 amino acids. The CDR3 coding sequence is TGTGCCATCGCGCGATTAGCGGGAGTCAATGATGAGCAGTTCTTC. Its protein is CAIARLAGVNDEQFF.

The chain has TRBV20-1 and TRBJ2-7, with a weak D call TRBD2 (6 bases). Trimming pared 5 bases from V and 4 bases from J, leaving 18 bases between. The CDR3 consists of 14 residues. In germline, CDR1 is DFQATT, CDR2 SNEGSKA (reference sequence). This CDR3 is CSASQGGAAYEQYF. The CDR3 bases are TGCAGTGCTTCCCAAGGCGGGGCGGCATACGAGCAGTACTTC.

V and J are TRBV5-1 and TRBJ1-1; the D is unclear. The CDR3 contains 14 residues. The V end was cut by 0 bases, the J end by 4 bases, with 10 bases between. Looked up from germline, CDR1 is SGHRS and CDR2 is YFSETQ. In DNA form, the CDR3 reads TGCGCCAGCAGCTTGGCCGCTCCGGGCACTGAAGCTTTCTTT. This translates into CASSLAAPGTEAFF. Combining the CDR3 with reference TRBV5-1 and TRBJ1-1 gives the whole variable domain KAGVTQTPRYLIKTRGQQVTLSCSPISGHRSVSWYQQTPGQGLQFLFEYFSETQRNKGNFPGRFSGRQFSNSRSEMNVSTLELGDSALYLCASSLAAPGTEAFFGQGTRLTVV.

This clonotype has a count of ten or more. The CDR3 loop reads CSVVASNNEQFF. The CDR3 DNA sequence: TGCAGCGTTGTGGCAAGTAACAATGAGCAGTTCTTC. The V call is TRBV29-1, the J call TRBJ2-1; D call uncertain. With 4 bases removed from V and 5 bases from J, the gap between germline ends came to 9 bases. The length of the CDR3 is 12 residues. Germline loops: CDR1 SQVTM, CDR2 ANQGSEA.

This clonotype was detected a few times. The chain joins TRBV12-3 or TRBV12-4 to TRBJ2-3, with a tentative D call TRBD1 (6 bases). The CDR3 covers 18 residues. V was trimmed by 7 bases and J by 6 bases, leaving 29 bases between them. The CDR3 is CASTPGAGPSTVGDTQYF. CDR3 bases: TGTGCCAGCACCCCAGGGGCCGGGCCAAGTACGGTAGGGGATACGCAGTATTTT.

The J gene is TRBJ2-3, the V gene TRBV7-2, with D unclear. This CDR3 is built from 15 residues. Per germline, CDR1 SGHTA and CDR2 FQGNSA. Trimming left V 1 base short and J 4 bases short, with 12 bases between. This CDR3 reads CASSLDGTSSDTQYF. The CDR3 DNA reads TGTGCCAGCAGCTTAGACGGTACCAGTTCAGATACGCAGTATTTT.

This clonotype was seen a few times. The V call is TRBV4-3, the J call TRBJ1-1; D not certain. The CDR3 is 15 residues long. V was clipped by 0 bases and J by 10 bases, with 18 bases between them. Per the germline V gene, CDR1 is LGHNA and CDR2 is YSLEER. The CDR3 reads CASSQDAVTLSGAFF. The CDR3, as DNA: TGCGCCAGCAGCCAAGATGCCGTGACCCTCTCCGGAGCTTTCTTT.

The chain has TRBV11-2 and TRBJ2-2; 10 nucleotides agree with TRBD1. Germline assignment: CDR1 SGHAT and CDR2 FQNNGV. There are 17 residues in the CDR3. V gave up 1 base and J gave up 6 bases; unmatched junction bases: 8. The CDR3 sequence: CASSLGGGQGSAGELFF. The DNA for the CDR3 is TGTGCCAGCAGCTTAGGAGGGGGACAGGGGTCCGCCGGGGAGCTGTTTTTT.

The chain is built from TRBV5-1 and TRBJ2-5; 11 positions match TRBD1. CDR3 length: 16 amino acids. The V gene's germline CDR1 is SGHRS and CDR2 YFSETQ. Trimming removed 0 bases from V and 1 base from J; junction bases left unmatched: 2. CDR3 DNA sequence: TGCGCCAGCAGCTTGGGAGGGACAGGGGGCCAAGAGACCCAGTACTTC. Translated: CASSLGGTGGQETQYF.

This clonotype was seen more than once but under ten times. The V and J genes are TRBV7-7 and TRBJ2-7; TRBD2 is a possible D gene (6 bases). Between the trimmed V and J ends, which lost 5 bases and 5 bases, there was a span of 16 bases. Germline CDR1 SSHAT, CDR2 FNYEAQ (reference sequence). This CDR3 has 14 amino acids. The DNA for the CDR3 is TGTGCCAGCAGCCCCATGGGGGGAAGGGACGAGCAGTACTTC. Its protein product is CASSPMGGRDEQYF.

This clonotype appeared many times. V and J are TRBV15 and TRBJ1-1; unclear D gene. Trimming left V 1 base short and J 2 bases short, with 2 bases between. The CDR3 sequence is 12 residues long. The germline V gene has CDR1 LNHNV and CDR2 YYDKDF (reference sequence). The CDR3 DNA sequence: TGTGCCACCAGCAGAGTCAACACTGAAGCTTTCTTT. It encodes CATSRVNTEAFF.

CDR3 sequence: CASSGEDRVETQYF. DNA for the CDR3: TGCGCCAGCAGCGGCGAGGACAGGGTGGAGACCCAGTACTTC. The chain is built from TRBV5-1 and TRBJ2-5, with TRBD1 matching over 8 bases. This CDR3 spans 14 amino acids. CDR1 and CDR2 (germline): SGHRS, YFSETQ. The V segment lost 4 bases and the J segment 5 bases; nucleotides outside the gene matches: 7.

The rearrangement uses TRBV4-3 and TRBJ2-1; D possibly uses TRBD1 or TRBD2 (6 bases each). This CDR3 region has 16 residues. Between the trimmed V and J ends, which lost 7 bases and 5 bases, there was a span of 21 bases. Germline V gives CDR1 LGHNA, CDR2 YSLEER. CDR3 sequence reads: CASTWGIGGAHNEQFF. CDR3 sequence (DNA): TGCGCCAGCACGTGGGGGATCGGGGGCGCGCACAATGAGCAGTTCTTC.

CDR3 in DNA: TGTGCCAGCACTGCAACGAGCATAGCGGGGGGACGCATCAATGAGCAGTTCTTC. Protein: CASTATSIAGGRINEQFF. The chain is built from TRBV27 and TRBJ2-1, with 10 bases fitting TRBD2. This CDR3 comprises 18 residues. Germline V lookup: CDR1 MNHEY, CDR2 SMNVEV (reference sequence). The V and J ends lost 7 bases and 6 bases, in that order; junction bases with no gene match: 18.

The sample holds a few counts of this clonotype. This sequence joins TRBV4-3 and TRBJ1-6; unclear D gene. There are 13 residues in the CDR3. V was shortened by 0 bases and J by 9 bases, with 6 bases between the two germline ends. CDR1 is LGHNA and CDR2 is YSLEER in the germline V gene. The CDR3 here is CASSQDGVSPLHF. As DNA, the CDR3 is TGCGCCAGCAGCCAAGATGGGGTTTCACCCCTCCACTTT.

CDR3 DNA: TGTGCCACCAGCAGAGATGCGGACACCTCAGATACGCAGTATTTT. Protein sequence: CATSRDADTSDTQYF. The rearrangement links TRBV15 to TRBJ2-3, with D perhaps TRBD1 (5 bases). The CDR3 length is 15 residues. The germline gives CDR1 LNHNV, CDR2 YYDKDF (reference sequence). Between the trimmed V and J ends, which lost 0 bases and 4 bases, there was a span of 11 bases. The full variable domain, with the rest looked up from reference TRBV15 and TRBJ2-3, is DAMVIQNPRYQVTQFGKPVTLSCSQTLNHNVMYWYQQKSSQAPKLLFHYYDKDFNNEADTPDNFQSRRPNTSFCFLDIRSPGLGDTAMYLCATSRDADTSDTQYFGPGTRLTVL.

This clonotype was found a few times. This chain uses TRBV5-5 with TRBJ2-2; a weak D match, TRBD2 (5 bases). Germline loops: CDR1 SGHKS, CDR2 YYEKEE (reference sequence). This CDR3 has 14 amino acids. The V gene lost 1 base and the J gene lost 3 bases, with 7 bases spanning the gap. This CDR3 is CASSLRDDTGELFF. The CDR3 nucleotides are TGTGCCAGCAGCTTGCGGGATGACACCGGGGAGCTGTTTTTT.

The chain has TRBV18 and TRBJ2-1; 13 bases map to TRBD2. This CDR3 contains 16 residues. Germline CDR1 KGHSH, CDR2 LQKENI. Unmatched junction bases numbered 8, after V lost 3 bases and J lost 9 bases. The CDR3 sequence: CASSPIGLAGVVEQFF. CDR3 nucleotides: TGTGCCAGCTCACCCATTGGACTAGCGGGAGTAGTTGAGCAGTTCTTC. The entire variable domain, with the rest obtained from reference TRBV18 and TRBJ2-1, is as follows: NAGVMQNPRHLVRRRGQEARLRCSPMKGHSHVYWYRQLPEEGLKFMVYLQKENIIDESGMPKERFSAEFPKEGPSILRIQQVVRGDSAAYFCASSPIGLAGVVEQFFGPGTRLTVL.

This clonotype showed up just a few times. The chain couples TRBV4-3 to TRBJ1-3; no reliable D call. V was clipped by 0 bases and J by 2 bases, with 14 bases between them. CDR1 and CDR2 (germline): LGHNA, YSLEER. The CDR3 consists of 17 residues. CDR3 bases: TGCGCCAGCAGCCAAGAGTTACCCTCCAGACCTGGAAACACCATATATTTT. This codes for CASSQELPSRPGNTIYF.

There are a few counts of this clonotype. The V gene is TRBV6-1, the J gene TRBJ2-5, with D uncertain. Trimming cost V 5 bases and J 2 bases, with 15 bases left between them. Germline V gene lookup returns CDR1 MNHNS and CDR2 SASEGT. The CDR3 is 15 residues long. The CDR3 DNA reads as TGTGCCAGCAGTCTTATGTCTGACATACAAGAGACCCAGTACTTC. This codes for CASSLMSDIQETQYF.

V usage is TRBV29-1 and J usage is TRBJ2-7; possible D gene TRBD2, 6 bases. The V gene's germline CDR1 is SQVTM and CDR2 ANQGSEA. V lost 4 bases to trimming and J lost 3 bases, with 13 bases between them. CDR3 length equals 13 residues. This chain's CDR3 is CSVGSTSSYEQYF. CDR3 nucleotides: TGCAGCGTTGGATCTACTAGCAGCTACGAGCAGTACTTC.

This CDR3 reads CASSQWRGEQYF. Here the CDR3 DNA reads TGTGCCAGCAGCCAGTGGAGGGGCGAGCAGTACTTC. V and J are TRBV3-1 and TRBJ2-7, with D possibly matching TRBD2 (6 bases). This CDR3 has 12 residues. Germline CDR1 reads LGHDT; CDR2 reads YNNKEL (reference sequence). Trimming removed 3 bases from V and 6 bases from J, with 9 bases in between.

This clonotype was seen ten or more times. J is TRBJ1-6 and V is TRBV5-1, with D possibly TRBD1 on 5 matching bases. Per the germline V gene, CDR1 is SGHRS and CDR2 is YFSETQ. Trimming cost V 2 bases and J 14 bases, with 17 bases left between them. This CDR3 region has 14 residues. The CDR3 reads CASSFGHLAEALHF. For the CDR3, the DNA is TGCGCCAGCAGCTTTGGACACCTTGCCGAGGCCCTCCACTTT.

This clonotype showed up just a few times. This chain uses TRBV5-5 with TRBJ2-7, with 7 nucleotides matching TRBD1. This CDR3 comprises 15 residues. CDR1 SGHKS and CDR2 YYEKEE come from the germline V gene (reference sequence). J lost 1 base, V lost 3 bases, and 7 bases had no gene match. The CDR3 bases are TGTGCCAGCAGCTCTACAAGACAGGGATCCTACGAGCAGTACTTC. Encoded protein: CASSSTRQGSYEQYF.

The V gene is TRBV5-6, the J gene TRBJ2-3; D is ambiguous. The V and J ends lost 1 base and 8 bases respectively, with 5 bases between them. The CDR3 sequence is 11 residues long. The V gene's germline CDR1 is SGHDT and CDR2 YYEEEE. The CDR3 region is CASSLLSTQYF. Here the CDR3 DNA reads TGTGCCAGCAGCTTGTTGAGTACGCAGTATTTT.

This clonotype appeared a few times. V is TRBV27 and J is TRBJ1-2, with 10 bases fitting TRBD1. The CDR3 is 15 amino acids. The V gene end was trimmed by 5 bases and the J gene end by 2 bases; junction bases not matched to a gene: 5. Germline CDR1 MNHEY, CDR2 SMNVEV (reference sequence). The CDR3 nucleotides read TGTGCCAGCAGTACAGGGACAGGGGCGAACTATGGCTACACCTTC. As protein: CASSTGTGANYGYTF.

Only a few counts were recorded for this clonotype. V gene TRBV9 combines with J gene TRBJ1-1; maybe TRBD1 (5 bases). Germline loops: CDR1 SGDLS, CDR2 YYNGEE. The CDR3 has 13 amino acids. V lost 3 bases and J lost 7, with 13 bases in between. CDR3: CASSAGFGFEAFF. In DNA form, the CDR3 reads TGTGCCAGCAGCGCAGGGTTTGGGTTTGAAGCTTTCTTT.